This TCR beta chain originates from a study of blood T cells in healthy people across ages. This clonotype was recorded a few times. A second PCR of 7 to 11 cycles used a sample-barcoded 5' primer and a J-beta primer mix. Each of the cDNA molecules was tagged by a template-switch adaptor with 12 random nucleotides. TCRdb called the 5' RACE reads again in MiXCR, with one record for every CDR3 protein. The sample contains 1.5 million or so distinct CDR3 sequences, roughly 43% of which appear only once. This sequence was found in a woman aged 18-35 years in good health. The specimen sequenced was blood.

The CDR3, as DNA: TGTGCCAGCAGCCAATCTTATGGCCCGAACACTGAAGCTTTCTTT. As protein: CASSQSYGPNTEAFF. The chain recombines TRBV7-8 with TRBJ1-1; D is undetermined. CDR1 and CDR2 from the germline V gene are SGHVS and FQNEAQ. The V end was cut by 5 bases, the J end by 1 base, with 14 bases between. This CDR3 has 15 residues.